This TCR beta chain was profiled in a study of OX40 agonist ivuxolimab in advanced cancers. Concerning the study at large: Ivuxolimab was an agonistic, fully human IgG2 monoclonal antibody directed against OX40 (CD134), a costimulatory receptor. The dose-escalation cohort was roughly 83% male with a mean age of around 64 years, ranging from about 20 to 85. Partial responses occurred in three dose-escalation patients: two with cutaneous melanoma and one with hepatocellular carcinoma. Prior anti-PD-1, anti-PD-L1 or anti-CTLA-4 therapy was permitted, and checkpoint inhibitors had been received by more than 35% of dose-escalation patients. Peripheral TCRbeta sequencing was intended to test whether TCR sequence diversity was altered and clonal T-cell expansion was caused by ivuxolimab. Intravenous ivuxolimab was administered to patients every 2 weeks at six dose levels: 0.01, 0.1, 0.3, 1.5, 3 and 10 mg/kg. The paper covers the monotherapy dose-escalation part of the phase I ivuxolimab trial, which included N ≈ 50 patients. Of the 52 patients in dose escalation, some 20 had hepatocellular carcinoma, some 15 had melanoma, 9 had renal cell carcinoma and 9 had head and neck cancer.

Genomic DNA was isolated from the sorted cells so that the TCRbeta CDR3 region could be sequenced. The immunoSEQ Assay was used to sequence the TCRbeta CDR3 regions. TCRdb took over this immuneACCESS table, retaining in-frame rearrangements with V and J assigned. Such tables are incomplete; in checked studies, under half of the missing clones stem from an unresolved V gene, and the remainder is unexplained. The sample table shows about 95,000 clones, and 85% to 90% are seen once. The top ten constitute approximately 0.35% of the sample. The CDR3 goes from the cysteine to the phenylalanine over 15 residues. This entry keeps only the CDR3 DNA: 45 bases, framed from base 1. CDR1 and CDR2, per the germline V gene, are MGHRA and YSYEKL. At the junction V is shortened by 0 bases and J by 5 bases, with 13 bases in between. Details on this clone: No cognate antigen has been identified for it. One base away there is no much larger clone; base qualities are not given.

Here is what the overall study found, with its caveats: Clonal expansion of both CD4+ and CD8+ blood T cells was observed from baseline to week 6 at doses 0.1 to 3.0 mg/kg. After ivuxolimab, more expanded clones were found on average in CD8+ T cells than in CD4+ T cells. Partial responders in the 0.1-3.0 mg/kg groups had among the lowest normalized peripheral clonal expansion, especially among CD8+ T cells. Low levels of normalized T-cell clonal expansion were also seen in some patients who did not respond. The antigen specificity of the clonally expanded peripheral T cells was not determined.

Patients with autoimmune disease history or receiving systemic immunosuppression were excluded from the trial. Peripheral blood for TCR sequencing was drawn from every dose cohort at baseline, at cycle 4 day 1 and at cycle 7 day 1. Samples were obtained from an open-label, multicenter, first-in-human phase I dose-escalation trial of ivuxolimab. The trial enrolled adults with locally advanced or metastatic head and neck squamous cell, hepatocellular, melanoma or renal cell carcinoma. CD4+ and CD8+ T cells were sorted separately from peripheral blood before TCR sequencing. The source is an adult with an advanced solid tumor such as melanoma, head and neck, liver or kidney cancer. The receptor chain draws on TRBV4-1 and TRBJ1-1; TRBD1 is a possible D gene, resting on 5 matching bases. The starting material was CD4+ or CD8+ T cells sorted from blood, obtained in a trial of the OX40 agonist ivuxolimab. The CDR3 sequence is CASSQDRGGRTEAFF. At the DNA level, the sequence is TGCGCCAGCAGCCAAGATCGGGGGGGGAGGACTGAAGCTTTCTTT.